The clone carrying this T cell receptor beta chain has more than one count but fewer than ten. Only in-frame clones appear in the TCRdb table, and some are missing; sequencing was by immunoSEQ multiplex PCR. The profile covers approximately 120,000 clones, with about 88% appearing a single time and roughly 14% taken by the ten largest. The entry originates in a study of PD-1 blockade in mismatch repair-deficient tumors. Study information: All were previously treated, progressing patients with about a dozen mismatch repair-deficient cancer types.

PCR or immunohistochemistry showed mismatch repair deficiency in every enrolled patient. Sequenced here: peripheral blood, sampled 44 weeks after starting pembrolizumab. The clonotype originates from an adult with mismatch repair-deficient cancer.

The CDR3 region is CAWSADLGPNTEAFF. DNA for the CDR3: TGTGCCTGGAGTGCCGATTTGGGGCCCAACACTGAAGCTTTCTTT. J is TRBJ1-1 and V is TRBV30; D perhaps matches TRBD1 (5 bases). CDR3 size: 15 residues. Germline values: CDR1 GTSNPN, CDR2 SVGIG (reference sequence). The V end lost 1 base, the J end lost 2 bases, and 14 bases lay between the germline ends. Supplemented by reference TRBV30 and TRBJ1-1, the full variable domain reads SQTIHQWPATLVQPVGSPLSLECTVEGTSNPNLYWYRQAAGRGLQLLFYSVGIGQISSEVPQNLSASRPQDRQFILSSKKLLLSDSGFYLCAWSADLGPNTEAFFGQGTRLTVV.